The rows below give T cell receptor beta chains drawn from one sample of a study of tumor-infiltrating lymphocytes in localized non-small cell lung cancer. The data were produced by immunoSEQ multiplex PCR, yet TCRdb's version contains in-frame clones alone and is incomplete. The table records about 9,200 clones, 81% of them present only once. Sequencing input: uninvolved lung tissue not adjacent to the tumor. The receptor set was obtained from a human donor with non-small cell lung cancer. Both conserved end residues are part of each CDR3. A D gene is named only where the DNA matches it firmly. Clone size is stated in some rows and not others, as once, few, many or a class when expanded.

. TRBJ2-7 . TRBV9 CASSVQGHSDYEQYF TGTGCCAGCAGCGTTCAGGGACACTCAGACTACGAGCAGTACTTC
. TRBJ1-2 . TRBV5-6 CASTVTGFMRGYTF TGTGCCAGCACCGTTACAGGGTTCATGAGGGGCTACACCTTC
. TRBJ2-3 . TRBV13 CASSLEPAGGRTDTQYF TGTGCCAGCAGCTTAGAGCCAGCGGGTGGGCGCACAGATACGCAGTATTTT
. TRBJ1-4 . TRBV7-6 CASSSGSSPEKLFF TGTGCCAGCAGCTCCGGTTCCAGCCCGGAAAAACTGTTTTTT
. TRBJ2-1 TRBD2 TRBV29-1 CSVGGSGPYNEQFF TGCAGCGTGGGGGGTAGCGGGCCGTACAATGAGCAGTTCTTC
. TRBJ2-5 . TRBV7-9 CASSSLGGGETQYF TGTGCCAGCAGCTCGCTGGGGGGCGGGGAGACCCAGTACTTC
large TRBJ1-5 . TRBV7-6 CASSLGSLDSNQPQHF TGTGCCAGCAGCTTAGGGTCTCTGGACAGCAATCAGCCCCAGCATTTT
. TRBJ1-2 . TRBV28 CASKIRGSPYGYTF TGTGCCAGCAAGATAAGAGGGAGTCCCTATGGCTACACCTTC
. TRBJ2-1 . TRBV28 CASSLQLYNEQFF TGTGCCAGCAGTTTACAGCTGTACAATGAGCAGTTCTTC
. TRBJ2-3 . TRBV7-7 CASSLGAGFDTDTQYF TGTGCCAGCAGCTTAGGCGCGGGGTTCGACACAGATACGCAGTATTTT
. TRBJ1-5 . TRBV18 CASSLGARNQPQHF TGTGCCAGCTCACTAGGGGCCCGGAATCAGCCCCAGCATTTT
few TRBJ2-3 . TRBV25-1 CASSDARPLRPQYF TGTGCCAGCAGTGATGCCCGACCTTTGCGGCCGCAGTATTTT
. TRBJ2-5 TRBD2 TRBV29-1 CSVVLAGRGTQYF TGCAGCGTTGTACTAGCTGGGAGGGGGACCCAGTACTTC
few TRBJ2-7 . TRBV7-9 CASSLAEGYEQYF TGTGCCAGCAGCTTAGCGGAGGGCTACGAGCAGTACTTC
once TRBJ1-2 . TRBV28 CASSSGSLYGYTF TGTGCCAGCAGCAGTGGCTCCCTCTATGGCTACACCTTC
few TRBJ1-6 TRBD1 TRBV7-9 CASSQGQGFYNSPLHF TGTGCCAGCAGTCAGGGACAGGGGTTCTATAATTCACCCCTCCACTTT
once TRBJ2-1 . TRBV10-1 CASSHEESYNEQFF TGCGCCAGCAGCCACGAGGAGTCCTACAATGAGCAGTTCTTC
once TRBJ2-5 TRBD1 TRBV7-2 CASRSTGMGRRETQYF TGTGCCAGCAGATCGACAGGGATGGGTAGAAGGGAGACCCAGTACTTC
. TRBJ1-2 . TRBV7-9 CASSQTTGYGYTF TGTGCCAGCAGCCAAACGACAGGTTATGGCTACACCTTC
few TRBJ2-3 TRBD2 TRBV7-2 CASSPGLAGGTQYF TGTGCCAGCAGCCCAGGACTAGCCGGGGGAACGCAGTATTTT
. TRBJ1-1 . TRBV2 CASSEILWVRAVAFF TGTGCCAGCAGTGAGATTCTCTGGGTCAGGGCTGTAGCTTTCTTT
few TRBJ2-7 TRBD1 TRBV11-2 CASSLDRAREQYF TGTGCCAGCAGCTTGGACAGGGCTAGGGAGCAGTACTTC
. TRBJ2-7 TRBD2 TRBV5-1 CASSSGRREGPLQEQYF TGCGCCAGCAGCTCCGGCCGGCGGGAGGGCCCCCTGCAGGAGCAGTACTTC
. TRBJ1-3 . TRBV6-1 CASSAGGGGAKYRNTIYF TGTGCCAGCAGTGCGGGAGGCGGAGGGGCAAAATATAGAAACACCATATATTTT
. TRBJ2-7 . TRBV4-1 CASSPGGGFGGFPEEQYF TGCGCCAGCAGCCCAGGTGGGGGATTTGGCGGGTTTCCAGAGGAGCAGTACTTC
once TRBJ1-4 TRBD1 TRBV15 CATSRGQGGEKLFF TGTGCCACCAGCAGAGGACAGGGAGGTGAAAAACTGTTTTTT
. TRBJ2-7 . TRBV27 CASSLAGSKREQYF TGTGCCAGCAGTTTGGCGGGCTCAAAACGGGAGCAGTACTTC
. TRBJ2-1 TRBD2 TRBV5-6 CASSLGLAGVNEQFF TGTGCCAGCAGCCTGGGACTAGCGGGAGTTAATGAGCAGTTCTTC
. TRBJ1-5 . TRBV2 CASSDGGSNQPQHF TGTGCCAGCAGTGATGGAGGATCCAATCAGCCCCAGCATTTT
. TRBJ2-5 . TRBV28 CASSLAGFGETQYF TGTGCCAGCAGTTTGGCGGGGTTTGGGGAGACCCAGTACTTC
once TRBJ2-3 . TRBV19 CASMVFGKGTDTQYF TGTGCCAGTATGGTTTTTGGTAAGGGCACAGATACGCAGTATTTT
. TRBJ1-1 TRBD1 TRBV7-9 CASSYGQGVLNTEAFF TGTGCCAGCAGCTACGGACAGGGGGTATTAAACACTGAAGCTTTCTTT